Shown below are 18 T cell receptor beta chains from a single sample sequenced in a study of blood T cell repertoires in COVID-19. TCRdb keeps only in-frame clones here, not all; method: immunoSEQ multiplex PCR. The table lists about 220,000 clones, roughly 85% of them singletons. Sequenced input: PBMCs or T cells enriched from blood (not recorded which). All receptors come from a woman in her forties or fifties who had been exposed to COVID-19.

This chain links TRBV15 with TRBJ2-1; TRBD1 matches at 9 bases. The germline V gene encodes CDR1 LNHNV and CDR2 YYDKDF (reference sequence). The CDR3 is made up of 20 amino acids. The junction had 16 bases not matched to a gene; V was cut back by 1 base and J by 3 bases. CDR3 loop: CATSRVLNRGHSKYYNEQFF. The CDR3 DNA sequence: TGTGCCACCAGCAGAGTCCTAAACAGGGGGCACTCGAAATACTACAATGAGCAGTTCTTC.

The chain is built from TRBV7-8 and TRBJ1-3; 7 bases match TRBD1. The CDR3 loop spans 17 amino acids. The V and J ends lost 5 bases and 0 bases, in that order; junction bases with no gene match: 10. The germline CDR1 and CDR2 sequences are SGHVS and FQNEAQ. The DNA of the CDR3 is TGTGCCAGCAGCCGGCCCGAAGACAGGGACTCTGGAAACACCATATATTTT. It specifies CASSRPEDRDSGNTIYF.

The V call is TRBV5-1, the J call TRBJ2-1, with a tentative D call TRBD1 (5 bases). The CDR3 covers 15 residues. Trimming shortened V by 5 bases and J by 6 bases, and 18 bases separated the two germline ends. Germline CDR1 reads SGHRS; CDR2 reads YFSETQ. CDR3 sequence (DNA): TGCGCCAGCAGATTGAATGGACACGGCATCAATGAGCAGTTCTTC. This encodes CASRLNGHGINEQFF.

The chain is built from TRBV19 and TRBJ1-1; 7 positions agree with TRBD1. CDR1 and CDR2 from the germline V gene are LNHDA and SQIVND (reference sequence). This CDR3 contains 13 residues. Losses at the gene ends were 4 bases for V and 5 bases for J; bases not matched to a gene: 4. This CDR3 is CASSTTGRTEAFF. The CDR3 nucleotides read TGTGCCAGTAGTACGACAGGGAGGACTGAAGCTTTCTTT.

The chain has TRBV4-3 and TRBJ2-3; 11 bases are a match to TRBD2. Germline loops: CDR1 LGHNA, CDR2 YSLEER. The V segment lost 0 bases and the J segment 6 bases; nucleotides outside the gene matches: 14. The CDR3 runs to 19 residues. CDR3 in amino acids: CASSQDRASGGPIIDTQYF. The DNA of the CDR3 is TGCGCCAGCAGCCAAGATCGAGCTAGCGGGGGGCCCATTATTGATACGCAGTATTTT.

The CDR3 region is CASSLRGDGYTF. The CDR3 nucleotides are TGCGCCAGCAGCTTGCGGGGGGATGGCTACACCTTC. J is TRBJ1-2 and V is TRBV5-1; D is perhaps TRBD1 (5 bases). The CDR3 contains 12 residues. Trimming removed 1 base at V and 6 bases at J, with 7 bases between. Germline V gene data show CDR1 as SGHRS and CDR2 as YFSETQ.

J is TRBJ1-2 and V is TRBV27; tentatively, D is TRBD1 (6 bases). V lost 5 bases and J 5 bases, leaving 21 bases between the germline ends. This CDR3 has 16 amino acids. Germline V gene sequence: CDR1 MNHEY, CDR2 SMNVEV (reference sequence). The chain's CDR3 is CASSPYRTAGAYGYTF. As DNA, the CDR3 is TGTGCCAGCAGTCCCTACCGGACAGCCGGAGCATATGGCTACACCTTC.

This clone has just one count. The chain has TRBV18 and TRBJ1-1, with D perhaps TRBD1 (5 bases). Germline CDR1 KGHSH, CDR2 LQKENI. The CDR3 has 12 residues. V lost 3 bases, J lost 5 bases, and 7 bases lay in between. The CDR3 is CASSPKGTEAFF. CDR3 sequence (DNA): TGTGCCAGCTCACCTAAGGGGACTGAAGCTTTCTTT.

This rearrangement joins TRBV5-1 to TRBJ2-3, with 11 positions matching TRBD2. The CDR3 consists of 16 residues. V shed 0 bases and J 6 bases; nucleotides not matched to a gene: 6. The V gene's germline CDR1 is SGHRS and CDR2 YFSETQ. As DNA, the CDR3 is TGCGCCAGCAGCTTGGGACTAGCGGGGTTCGAGGATACGCAGTATTTT. Translated: CASSLGLAGFEDTQYF.

This chain connects TRBV5-1 to TRBJ2-7; TRBD2 aligns across 7 bases. CDR3 length: 14 residues. The germline V gene encodes CDR1 SGHRS and CDR2 YFSETQ. V shed 1 base and J 3 bases; nucleotides not matched to a gene: 4. DNA for the CDR3: TGCGCCAGCAGCTTGAGCGCGGGGGTCTACGAGCAGTACTTC. Amino acids: CASSLSAGVYEQYF.

DNA of the CDR3: TGCGCCAGCAGTGAGACGCCAGGGCAGACCCAGTACTTC. Protein sequence: CASSETPGQTQYF. This sequence joins TRBV10-1 and TRBJ2-5; D is possibly TRBD1 (5 bases). The CDR3 has 13 residues. V was pared by 2 bases and J by 6 bases, with 10 bases between. Germline CDR1 WNHNN, CDR2 SYGVQD (reference sequence).

This clone showed up just once. The CDR3 nucleotides are TGTGCCAGCAAGCACAGGGGGCGCGTAGATGGCTACACCTTC. This sequence encodes CASKHRGRVDGYTF. V is TRBV2 and J is TRBJ1-2, with 9 positions matching TRBD1. Germline V lookup: CDR1 SNHLY, CDR2 FYNNEI. J was trimmed by 6 bases and V by 7 bases; bases with no gene match: 9. The CDR3 consists of 14 residues.

The rearrangement joins TRBV19 to TRBJ2-7; 8 bases align to TRBD1. Germline V gene data show CDR1 as LNHDA and CDR2 as SQIVND (reference sequence). V lost 10 bases, J lost 1 base, and 6 bases stayed unmatched. The CDR3 loop spans 13 amino acids. Written as DNA, the CDR3 is TGTGCCACCACTAACAGGGGGTCCTACGAGCAGTACTTC. It encodes CATTNRGSYEQYF.

This clone showed up just once. This chain joins TRBV4-1 and TRBJ2-6, with 10 bases identical to TRBD1. The CDR3 has 18 residues. Germline CDR1 and CDR2: MGHRA and YSYEKL. J was trimmed by 2 bases and V by 5 bases; bases with no gene match: 9. The CDR3 loop is CASSARQGAGTGANVLTF. Here the CDR3 DNA reads TGCGCCAGCAGCGCCCGACAGGGGGCGGGAACTGGGGCCAACGTCCTGACTTTC.

The gene calls are TRBV7-9 and TRBJ2-5; 11 nucleotides line up with TRBD2. The CDR3 extends over 18 amino acids. V shed 2 bases and J 6 bases; nucleotides not matched to a gene: 14. Germline CDR1 is SEHNR and CDR2 is FQNEAQ (reference sequence). CDR3 region: CASSLPQPGTSGGKTQYF. CDR3 DNA: TGTGCCAGCAGCTTACCCCAACCCGGGACTAGCGGAGGAAAGACCCAGTACTTC.

CDR3 bases: TGCGCCAGCAGCCCGGTGCCCACAGATACGCAGTATTTT. It yields the protein CASSPVPTDTQYF. The V gene is TRBV5-1, the J gene TRBJ2-3; D uncertain. The CDR3 runs to 13 residues. Germline V lookup: CDR1 SGHRS, CDR2 YFSETQ. V was pared by 4 bases and J by 2 bases, with 8 bases between.

This chain connects TRBV6-4 to TRBJ1-2; a possible D gene is TRBD1 (6 bases). Per the germline V gene, CDR1 is MRHNA and CDR2 is SNTAGT. Trimming stripped 0 bases from V and 6 bases from J, with 17 bases between. This CDR3 region has 16 residues. The CDR3 nucleotides are TGTGCCAGCAGTGACTCTAGCAGAAGGGGGTTCGATGGCTACACCTTC. Amino acids: CASSDSSRRGFDGYTF.

The chain uses TRBV6-2 or TRBV6-3 and TRBJ2-7, with D tentatively TRBD1 (6 bases). Germline V gives CDR1 MNHEY, CDR2 SVGEGT. This CDR3 is 15 amino acids long. Trimming took 1 base from V and 6 from J, leaving 16 bases between them. The chain's CDR3 is CASSYYRQGKGEQYF. In DNA, the CDR3 is TGTGCCAGCAGTTACTATCGTCAGGGGAAGGGCGAGCAGTACTTC.